This T cell receptor beta chain originates from a study of blood T cell repertoires in COVID-19. Study-level background: The origin of the acute and convalescent COVID-19 samples was the United States, Italy and Spain. Sources were T cells, B-cell-depleted T cells, or PBMCs; the material itself was cDNA or gDNA.

Under the authors' procedure: Using reference gene primer amplification, nucleated cell counts were estimated. Sequencing was performed with immunoSEQ multiplex PCR; in TCRdb, only in-frame clones are kept and a portion is missing. V and J calls and clone size are those listed in that table; D and trimming were worked out from the DNA. The table has some 50,000 clones, less than 95% seen once. This clonotype was obtained from a man between 35 and 55 years old with acute or convalescent COVID-19. The sequenced material came from peripheral blood.

As DNA, the CDR3 is TGTGCCAGCAGCTCACGGGCCGGGGAGCTGTTTTTT. It codes for CASSSRAGELFF. The V call is TRBV28, the J call TRBJ2-2, with no clear D. This CDR3 comprises 12 residues. CDR1 is MDHEN and CDR2 is SYDVKM in the germline V gene. The V gene lost 6 bases and the J gene lost 6 bases, with 8 bases spanning the gap.